This section outlines one TCR beta chain sequence together with its context. Profiling relied on immunoSEQ multiplex PCR, and the TCRdb table lists in-frame clones only, not all of them. The sample contains tens of thousands of clones, around nine tenths of which appear only once. J lost 0 bases, V lost 11 bases, and 9 bases had no gene match. Per germline, CDR1 SNHLY and CDR2 FYNNEI. This CDR3 is built from 15 residues. These data are taken from a study of T cell changes during pregnancy in multiple sclerosis. Sequenced here: peripheral blood, sampled in the first trimester of pregnancy. J is TRBJ2-7 and V is TRBV2; 11 bases match TRBD2. The TCR was taken from a female donor in good health, enrolled as a control in a pregnancy study. CDR3: CASKRTSGPSYEQYF. The CDR3 DNA follows: TGTGCCTCCAAAAGGACTAGCGGGCCCTCCTACGAGCAGTACTTC.